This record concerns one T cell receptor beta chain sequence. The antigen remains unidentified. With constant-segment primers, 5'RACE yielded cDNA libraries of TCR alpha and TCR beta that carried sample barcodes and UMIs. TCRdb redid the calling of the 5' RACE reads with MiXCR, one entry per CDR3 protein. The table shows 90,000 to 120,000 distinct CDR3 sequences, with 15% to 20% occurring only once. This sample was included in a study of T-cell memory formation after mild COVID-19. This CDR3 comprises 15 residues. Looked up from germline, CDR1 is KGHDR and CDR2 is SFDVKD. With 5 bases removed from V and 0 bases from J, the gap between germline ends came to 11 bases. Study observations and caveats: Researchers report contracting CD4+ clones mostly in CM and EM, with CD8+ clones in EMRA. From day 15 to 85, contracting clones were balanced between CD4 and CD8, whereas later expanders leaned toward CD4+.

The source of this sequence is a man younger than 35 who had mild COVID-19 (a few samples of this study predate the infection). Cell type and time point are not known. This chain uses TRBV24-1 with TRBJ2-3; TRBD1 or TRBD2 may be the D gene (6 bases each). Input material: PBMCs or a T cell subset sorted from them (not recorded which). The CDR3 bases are TGTGCCACCAGTGGGCCGGGGGCGAGCACAGATACGCAGTATTTT. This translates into CATSGPGASTDTQYF.